This passage covers 2 T cell receptor beta chains from one sample sequenced in a study of blood T cell repertoires in COVID-19. The repertoire was sequenced with immunoSEQ multiplex PCR; TCRdb's copy has only in-frame clones and lacks some. Among 120,000 or so clones listed, just over 85% were seen once. The sequenced sample was peripheral blood. These receptors all stem from a woman aged 45-60 years with active or convalescent COVID-19.

This sequence joins TRBV6-5 and TRBJ2-3; 7 bases agree with TRBD2. The CDR3 loop spans 12 amino acids. V gave up 10 bases and J gave up 0 bases; unmatched junction bases: 1. Germline V gives CDR1 MNHEY, CDR2 SVGAGI. DNA of the CDR3: TGTGCCACTAGCGGTAGCACAGATACGCAGTATTTT. This gives the protein CATSGSTDTQYF.

The chain couples TRBV28 to TRBJ1-2; no definite D call. The CDR3 is 12 amino acids. Per germline, CDR1 MDHEN and CDR2 SYDVKM. V dropped 6 bases and J dropped 7 bases, with 12 bases sitting between them. In DNA, the CDR3 is TGTGCCAGCAGCCAAGGGAGAAGTGGCTACACCTTC. Amino acid sequence: CASSQGRSGYTF.